The TCR beta chain described here comes from a study of response to subunit inactivated influenza vaccine. Each CDR3 protein is one row after TCRdb ran MiXCR on the RT-PCR reads. This table holds about 480,000 distinct CDR3 sequences, around 13% found once. This clonotype appeared once. Its antigen is not known. Study conclusions and caveats: Authors suggested each seasonal influenza vaccination recruits few new T cells.

The germline V gene encodes CDR1 SNHLY and CDR2 FYNNEI. V lost 8 bases and J lost 7; bases outside the gene matches: 23. CDR3 length: 18 residues. The TCR comes from a man between 50 and 59 years old who received an inactivated influenza vaccine. The sample consisted of PBMCs from blood, taken more than 35 days after vaccination. The chain uses TRBV2 and TRBJ1-5; 7 bases agree with TRBD1. The CDR3, as DNA: TGTGCCAGCGCGTACTCCTTTCCCCGGGGACAGTGTTCGCAGCCCCAGCATTTT. It encodes CASAYSFPRGQCSQPQHF.